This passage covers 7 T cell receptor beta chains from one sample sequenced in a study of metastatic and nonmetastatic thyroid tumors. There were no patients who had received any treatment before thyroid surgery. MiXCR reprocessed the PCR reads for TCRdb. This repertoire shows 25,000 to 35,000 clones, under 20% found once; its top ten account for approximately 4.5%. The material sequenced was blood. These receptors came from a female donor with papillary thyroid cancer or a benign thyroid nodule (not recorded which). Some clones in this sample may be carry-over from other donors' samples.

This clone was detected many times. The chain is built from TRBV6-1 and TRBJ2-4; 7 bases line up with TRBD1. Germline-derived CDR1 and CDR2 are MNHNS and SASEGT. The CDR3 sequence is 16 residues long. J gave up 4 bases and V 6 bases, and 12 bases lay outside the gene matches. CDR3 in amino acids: CASRPAPGTAKNIQYF. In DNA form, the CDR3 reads TGTGCCAGCAGACCCGCCCCGGGGACAGCTAAAAACATTCAGTACTTC.

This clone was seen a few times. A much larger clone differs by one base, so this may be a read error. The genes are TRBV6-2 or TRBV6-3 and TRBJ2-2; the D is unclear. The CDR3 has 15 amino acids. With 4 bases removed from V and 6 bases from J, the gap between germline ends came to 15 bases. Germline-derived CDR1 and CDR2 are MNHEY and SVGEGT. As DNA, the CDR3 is TGTGCCAGCAGTTTACTCGAGGCCGGGCCCGGGGAGCTGTTTTTT. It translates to CASSLLEAGPGELFF.

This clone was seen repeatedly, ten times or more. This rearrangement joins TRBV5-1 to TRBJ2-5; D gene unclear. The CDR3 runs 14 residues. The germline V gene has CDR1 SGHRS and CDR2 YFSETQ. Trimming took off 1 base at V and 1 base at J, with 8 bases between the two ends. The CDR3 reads CASSLWAPQETQYF. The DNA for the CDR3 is TGCGCCAGCAGCTTGTGGGCCCCCCAAGAGACCCAGTACTTC.

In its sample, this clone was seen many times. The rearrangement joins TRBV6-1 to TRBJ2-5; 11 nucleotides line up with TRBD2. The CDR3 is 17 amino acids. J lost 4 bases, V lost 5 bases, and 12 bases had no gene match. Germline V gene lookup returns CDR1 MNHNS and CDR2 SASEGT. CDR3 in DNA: TGTGCCAGCAGTCGAGGGACTAGCGGCCACTTGGGAGAGACCCAGTACTTC. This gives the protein CASSRGTSGHLGETQYF.

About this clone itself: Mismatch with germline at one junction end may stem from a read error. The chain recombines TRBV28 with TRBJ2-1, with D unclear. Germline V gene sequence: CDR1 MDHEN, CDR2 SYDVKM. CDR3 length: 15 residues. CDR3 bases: TGTGCCAGCGCGCGCCCAGCCTCCTTGGGCAATGAGCAGCTCTTC. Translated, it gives CASARPASLGNEQLF.

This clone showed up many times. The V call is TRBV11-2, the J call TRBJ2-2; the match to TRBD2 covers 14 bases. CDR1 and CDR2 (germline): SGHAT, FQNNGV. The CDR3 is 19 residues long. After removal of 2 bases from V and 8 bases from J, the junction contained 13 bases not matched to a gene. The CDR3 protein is CASSLRSTSGRADWGELFF. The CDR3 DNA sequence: TGTGCCAGCAGCTTAAGATCGACTAGCGGGAGGGCCGATTGGGGGGAGCTGTTTTTT.

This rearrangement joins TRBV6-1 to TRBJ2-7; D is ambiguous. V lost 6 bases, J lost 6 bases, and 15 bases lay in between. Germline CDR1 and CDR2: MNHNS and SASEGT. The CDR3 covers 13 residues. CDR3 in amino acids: CASRRHQWFEQYF. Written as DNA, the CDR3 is TGTGCCAGCAGAAGACACCAGTGGTTCGAGCAGTACTTC.